The next 6 T cell receptor beta chains were all read from a single sample in a study of cytomegalovirus exposure and HLA in healthy donors (dated 2017 in TCRdb). The method behind the library was the immunoSEQ multiplex PCR assay. TCRdb obtained this table from immuneACCESS and retained in-frame rearrangements with V and J assigned. These tables miss some clones; where compared with another copy, unresolved V genes account for less than half of the shortfall, and the remainder is unexplained. The sample yields about 150,000 clones; about 94% were counted once. Approximately 2% of the sample comes from the top ten. The sequenced sample consisted of PBMCs. The source of these receptors is a man aged 18 to 30 in good health and CMV-seropositive.

The chain links TRBV11-2 to TRBJ1-2, with D maybe TRBD1 (6 bases). The CDR3 contains 16 residues. Germline CDR1 is SGHAT and CDR2 is FQNNGV. V lost 3 bases and J lost 2, with 16 bases in between. DNA for the CDR3: TGTGCCAGCAGCTTTTCATCAGGGGCCCGGAACTATGGCTACACCTTC. Translation gives CASSFSSGARNYGYTF.

The rearrangement joins TRBV28 to TRBJ1-2; D gene ambiguous. V was cut by 3 bases and J by 0 bases, with 11 bases left in between. The CDR3 contains 15 residues. CDR1 and CDR2 from the germline V gene are MDHEN and SYDVKM. For the CDR3, the DNA is TGTGCCAGCAGTTTTGAGGGCCGGACTAACTATGGCTACACCTTC. It codes for CASSFEGRTNYGYTF.

The CDR3 sequence: CASSEQGAYEQYF. The CDR3 DNA reads as TGCGCCAGTTCCGAACAGGGGGCCTACGAGCAGTACTTC. The rearrangement joins TRBV5-1 to TRBJ2-7; TRBD1 matches at 8 bases. The V segment lost 8 bases and the J segment 2 bases; nucleotides outside the gene matches: 6. Germline CDR1 and CDR2: SGHRS and YFSETQ. The CDR3 spans 13 residues.

The CDR3 loop reads CAIRTGAYGYTF. The CDR3, as DNA: TGTGCCATTAGGACAGGGGCCTATGGCTACACCTTC. The J gene is TRBJ1-2, the V gene TRBV11-2; the match to TRBD1 covers 9 bases. CDR3 size: 12 residues. V lost 10 bases, J lost 4 bases, and 4 bases stayed unmatched. The germline V gene encodes CDR1 SGHAT and CDR2 FQNNGV.

A single count supports this clone. The rearrangement joins TRBV28 to TRBJ2-7; 8 nucleotides match TRBD2. Germline V gene sequence: CDR1 MDHEN, CDR2 SYDVKM. The junction had 1 base not matched to a gene; V was cut back by 1 base and J by 2 bases. The CDR3 is 14 residues long. CDR3 region: CASSLSGRAYEQYF. The CDR3 nucleotides are TGTGCCAGCAGTTTATCCGGGAGGGCCTACGAGCAGTACTTC.

The V and J genes are TRBV4-1 and TRBJ2-3; TRBD1 matches 8 bases. The J segment lost 11 bases and the V segment lost 0 bases, leaving 10 bases of the junction unmatched. The CDR3 is made up of 15 amino acids. Germline V lookup: CDR1 MGHRA, CDR2 YSYEKL. CDR3: CASSQDGTGPSGQYF. The CDR3 region has the DNA TGCGCCAGCAGCCAAGACGGGACAGGCCCAAGCGGGCAGTATTTT.